The source of this T cell receptor beta chain is a study of cytomegalovirus exposure and HLA in healthy donors. The study's findings and limits: HLA alleles showed associations with fewer than 20,000 TCR beta sequences in a later analysis, at a 0.05 false discovery rate.

In regard to this clone: What it binds is not known.

Looked up from germline, CDR1 is MGHDK and CDR2 is SYGVNS. CDR3 length: 14 residues. Trimming removed 5 bases at V and 1 base at J, with 11 bases between. Both 60 Vbeta primers and 13 Jbeta primers went into the PCR. The method was immunoSEQ multiplex PCR; TCRdb's version includes in-frame clones alone and lacks a portion of them. The sample includes fewer than 250,000 clones, 79% of them seen just once. The sample taken for sequencing was PBMCs. The chain links TRBV25-1 to TRBJ1-1; TRBD1 is a possible D gene (5 bases). The TCR was taken from a male donor in good health and CMV-seropositive. CDR3: CASSSQVRNTEAFF. CDR3 nucleotide sequence: TGTGCCAGCAGTTCACAGGTCAGGAACACTGAAGCTTTCTTT.